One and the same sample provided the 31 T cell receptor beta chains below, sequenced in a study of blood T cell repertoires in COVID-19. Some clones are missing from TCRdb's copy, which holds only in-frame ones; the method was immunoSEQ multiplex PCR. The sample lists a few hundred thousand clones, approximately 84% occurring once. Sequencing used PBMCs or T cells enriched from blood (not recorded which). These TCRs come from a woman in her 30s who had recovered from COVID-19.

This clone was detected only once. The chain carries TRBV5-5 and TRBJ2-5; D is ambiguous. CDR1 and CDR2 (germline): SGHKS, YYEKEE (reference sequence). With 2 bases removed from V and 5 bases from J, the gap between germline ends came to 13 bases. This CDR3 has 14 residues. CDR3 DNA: TGTGCCAGCAGCTTTGGCAGGTACTGGGAGACCCAGTACTTC. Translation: CASSFGRYWETQYF.

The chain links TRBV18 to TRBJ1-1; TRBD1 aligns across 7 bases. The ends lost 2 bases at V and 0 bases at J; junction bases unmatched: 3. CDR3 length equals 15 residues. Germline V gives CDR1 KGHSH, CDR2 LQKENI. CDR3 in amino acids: CASSPYTGVNTEAFF. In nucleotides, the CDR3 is TGTGCCAGCTCACCATATACAGGGGTGAACACTGAAGCTTTCTTT.

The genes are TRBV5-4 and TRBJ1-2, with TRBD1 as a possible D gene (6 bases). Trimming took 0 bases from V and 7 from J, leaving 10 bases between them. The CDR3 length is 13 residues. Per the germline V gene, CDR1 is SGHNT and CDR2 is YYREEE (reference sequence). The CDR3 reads CASSLDRAGGYTF. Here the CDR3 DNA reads TGTGCCAGCAGCTTGGACAGGGCAGGTGGCTACACCTTC. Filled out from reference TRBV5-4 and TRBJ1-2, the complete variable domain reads ETGVTQSPTHLIKTRGQQVTLRCSSQSGHNTVSWYQQALGQGPQFIFQYYREEENGRGNFPPRFSGLQFPNYSSELNVNALELDDSALYLCASSLDRAGGYTFGSGTRLTVV.

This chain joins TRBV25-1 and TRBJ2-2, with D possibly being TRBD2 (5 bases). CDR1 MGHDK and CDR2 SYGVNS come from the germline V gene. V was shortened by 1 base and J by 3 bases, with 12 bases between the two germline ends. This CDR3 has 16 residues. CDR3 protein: CASSESPGRDTGELFF. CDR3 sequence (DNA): TGTGCCAGCAGTGAATCGCCCGGGCGGGACACCGGGGAGCTGTTTTTT.

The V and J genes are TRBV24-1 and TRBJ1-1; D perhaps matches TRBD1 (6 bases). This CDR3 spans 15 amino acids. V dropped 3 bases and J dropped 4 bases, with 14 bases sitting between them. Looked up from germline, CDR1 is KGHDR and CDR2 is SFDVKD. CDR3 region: CATSDGAQGSTEAFF. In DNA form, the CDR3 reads TGTGCCACCAGTGATGGGGCACAGGGATCCACTGAAGCTTTCTTT.

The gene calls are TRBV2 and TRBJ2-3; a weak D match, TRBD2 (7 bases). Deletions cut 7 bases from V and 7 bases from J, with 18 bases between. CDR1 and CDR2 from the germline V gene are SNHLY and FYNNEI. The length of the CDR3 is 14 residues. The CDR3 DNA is TGTGCCAGCATGGCGGGGGCTCTAGAGAATACGCAGTATTTT. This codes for CASMAGALENTQYF.

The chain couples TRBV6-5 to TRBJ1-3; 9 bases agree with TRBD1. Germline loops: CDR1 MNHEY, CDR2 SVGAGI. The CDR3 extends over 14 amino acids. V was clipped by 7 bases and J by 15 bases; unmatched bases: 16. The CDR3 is CASTPGTGPYRQYF. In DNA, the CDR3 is TGTGCCAGCACCCCCGGGACAGGGCCTTACCGTCAATATTTT.

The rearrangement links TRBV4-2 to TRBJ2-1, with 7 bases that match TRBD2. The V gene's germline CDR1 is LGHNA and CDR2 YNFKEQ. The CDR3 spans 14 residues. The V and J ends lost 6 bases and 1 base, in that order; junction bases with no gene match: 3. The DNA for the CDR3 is TGTGCCAGCAGTTTAGCGGGTTCCTACAATGAGCAGTTCTTC. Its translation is CASSLAGSYNEQFF.

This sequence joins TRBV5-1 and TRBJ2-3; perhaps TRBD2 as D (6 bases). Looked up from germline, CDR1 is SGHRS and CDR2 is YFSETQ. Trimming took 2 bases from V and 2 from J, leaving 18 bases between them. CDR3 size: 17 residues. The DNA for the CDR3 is TGCGCCAGCAGCTTTGTGGGGGGACGGCCGGACACAGATACGCAGTATTTT. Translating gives CASSFVGGRPDTDTQYF.

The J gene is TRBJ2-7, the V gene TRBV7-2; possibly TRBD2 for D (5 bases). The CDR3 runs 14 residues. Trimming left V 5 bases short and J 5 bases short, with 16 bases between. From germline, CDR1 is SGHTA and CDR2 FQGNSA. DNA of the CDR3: TGTGCCAGCAGCATCGTCGGGATGAACGACGAGCAGTACTTC. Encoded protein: CASSIVGMNDEQYF.

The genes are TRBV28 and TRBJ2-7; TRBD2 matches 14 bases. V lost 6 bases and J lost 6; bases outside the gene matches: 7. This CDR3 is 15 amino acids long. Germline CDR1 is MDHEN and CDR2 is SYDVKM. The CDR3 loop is CASSLTGLAGAEQYF. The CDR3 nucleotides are TGTGCCAGCAGCTTAACGGGACTAGCGGGGGCCGAGCAGTACTTC.

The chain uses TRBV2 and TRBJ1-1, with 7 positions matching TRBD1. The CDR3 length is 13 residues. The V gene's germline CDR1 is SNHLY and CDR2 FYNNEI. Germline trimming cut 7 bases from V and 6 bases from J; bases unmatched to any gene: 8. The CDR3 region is CASTRQGRSEAFF. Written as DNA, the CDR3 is TGTGCCAGCACCCGACAGGGTAGGTCTGAAGCTTTCTTT.

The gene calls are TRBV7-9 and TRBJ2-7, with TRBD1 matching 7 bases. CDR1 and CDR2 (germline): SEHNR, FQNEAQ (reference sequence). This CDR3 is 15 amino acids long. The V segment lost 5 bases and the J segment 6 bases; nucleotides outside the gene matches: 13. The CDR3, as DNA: TGTGCCAGCAGCCAAACAGGGGCCCTACAACGCGAGCAGTACTTC. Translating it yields CASSQTGALQREQYF.

In DNA, the CDR3 is TGTGCCAGCAGCCAAGGGTTCAGGAACTATGGCTACACCTTC. This translates into CASSQGFRNYGYTF. This chain connects TRBV3-1 (or the pseudogene TRBV3-2) to TRBJ1-2; D is unresolved. The V and J ends lost 1 base and 2 bases respectively, with 8 bases between them. Germline loops: CDR1 LGHDT, CDR2 YNNKEL (reference sequence). There are 14 residues in the CDR3.

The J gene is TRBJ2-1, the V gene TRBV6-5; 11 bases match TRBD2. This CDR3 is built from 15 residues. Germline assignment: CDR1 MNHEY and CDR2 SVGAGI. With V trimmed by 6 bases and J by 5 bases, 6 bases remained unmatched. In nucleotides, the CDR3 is TGTGCCAGCAGCAGCGGGACTAGCGGTCACAATGAGCAGTTCTTC. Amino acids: CASSSGTSGHNEQFF.

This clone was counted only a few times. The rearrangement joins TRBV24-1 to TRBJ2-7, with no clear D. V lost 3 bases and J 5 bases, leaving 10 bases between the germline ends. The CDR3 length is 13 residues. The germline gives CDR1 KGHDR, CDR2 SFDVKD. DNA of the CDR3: TGTGCCACCAGTGATGTAGACACTCACGAGCAGTACTTC. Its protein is CATSDVDTHEQYF.

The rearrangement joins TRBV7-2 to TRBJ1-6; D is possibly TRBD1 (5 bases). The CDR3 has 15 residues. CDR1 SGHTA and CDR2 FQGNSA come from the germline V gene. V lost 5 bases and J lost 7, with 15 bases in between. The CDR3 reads CASSRSRVGNSPLHF. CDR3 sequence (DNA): TGTGCCAGCAGCCGCTCCAGGGTAGGCAATTCACCCCTCCACTTT.

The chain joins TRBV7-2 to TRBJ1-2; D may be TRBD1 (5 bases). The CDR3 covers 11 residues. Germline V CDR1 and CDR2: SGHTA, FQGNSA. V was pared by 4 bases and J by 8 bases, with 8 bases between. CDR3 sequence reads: CASSSRVGYTF. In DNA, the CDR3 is TGTGCCAGCAGCTCCAGGGTAGGCTACACCTTC.

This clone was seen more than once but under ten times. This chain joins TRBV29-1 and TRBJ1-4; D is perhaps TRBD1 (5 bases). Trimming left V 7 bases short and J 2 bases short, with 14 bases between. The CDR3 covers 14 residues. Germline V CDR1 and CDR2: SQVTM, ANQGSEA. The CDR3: CSGTETGTNEKLFF. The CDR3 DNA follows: TGCAGCGGGACCGAAACAGGCACTAATGAAAAACTGTTTTTT.

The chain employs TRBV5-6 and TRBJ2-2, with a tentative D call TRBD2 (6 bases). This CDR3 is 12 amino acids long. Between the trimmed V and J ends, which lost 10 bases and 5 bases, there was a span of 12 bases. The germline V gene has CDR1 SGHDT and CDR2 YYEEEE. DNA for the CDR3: TGTGCCTGGGCCCGGGGGACCGGGGAGCTGTTTTTT. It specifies CAWARGTGELFF.

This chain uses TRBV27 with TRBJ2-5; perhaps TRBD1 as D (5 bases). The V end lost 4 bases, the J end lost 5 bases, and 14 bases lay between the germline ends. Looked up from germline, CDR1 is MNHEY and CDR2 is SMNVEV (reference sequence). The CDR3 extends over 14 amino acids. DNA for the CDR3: TGTGCCAGCAGTTCCCAGGGAAGAGCGGAGACCCAGTACTTC. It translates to CASSSQGRAETQYF.

CDR3 amino acids: CASGPDRAYEQYF. In DNA form, the CDR3 reads TGTGCTAGTGGCCCTGACAGGGCCTACGAGCAGTACTTC. This rearrangement joins TRBV12-5 to TRBJ2-7; 7 bases align to TRBD1. Trimming took 6 bases from V and 2 from J; bases not matched to a gene: 4. This CDR3 has 13 residues. CDR1 is LGHNT and CDR2 is FRNRAP in the germline V gene.

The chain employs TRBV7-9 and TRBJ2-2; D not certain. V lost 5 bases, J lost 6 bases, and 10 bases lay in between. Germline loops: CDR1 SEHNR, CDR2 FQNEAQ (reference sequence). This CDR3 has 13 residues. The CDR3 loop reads CASSPREAGELFF. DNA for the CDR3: TGTGCCAGCAGCCCAAGAGAAGCCGGGGAGCTGTTTTTT.

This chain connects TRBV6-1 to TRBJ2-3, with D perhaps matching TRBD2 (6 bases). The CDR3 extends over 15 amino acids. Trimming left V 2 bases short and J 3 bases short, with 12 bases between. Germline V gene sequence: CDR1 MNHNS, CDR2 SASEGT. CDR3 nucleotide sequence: TGTGCCAGCAGTGAAAGGAGGGGTTTGACAGATACGCAGTATTTT. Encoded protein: CASSERRGLTDTQYF.

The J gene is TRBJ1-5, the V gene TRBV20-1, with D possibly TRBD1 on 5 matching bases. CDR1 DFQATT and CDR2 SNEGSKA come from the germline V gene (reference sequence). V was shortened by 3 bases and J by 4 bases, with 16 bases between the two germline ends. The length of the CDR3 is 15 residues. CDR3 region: CSASGTSLPNQPQHF. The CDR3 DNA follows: TGCAGTGCTAGTGGGACTTCTTTACCTAATCAGCCCCAGCATTTT.

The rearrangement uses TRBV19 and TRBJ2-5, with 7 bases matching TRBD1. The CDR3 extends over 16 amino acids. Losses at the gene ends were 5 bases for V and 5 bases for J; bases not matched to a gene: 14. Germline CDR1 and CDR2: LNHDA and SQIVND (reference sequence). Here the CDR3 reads CASSGHRGARRETQYF. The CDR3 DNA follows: TGTGCCAGTAGTGGCCACAGGGGAGCCAGGCGGGAGACCCAGTACTTC.

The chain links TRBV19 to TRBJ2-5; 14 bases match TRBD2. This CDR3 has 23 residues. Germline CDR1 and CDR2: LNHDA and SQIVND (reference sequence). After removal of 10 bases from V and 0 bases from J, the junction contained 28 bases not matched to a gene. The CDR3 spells CAKYASGTSGSNRICKYQETQYF. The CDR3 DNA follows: TGTGCCAAATACGCTTCCGGGACTAGCGGGAGTAATCGTATCTGTAAGTACCAAGAGACCCAGTACTTC.

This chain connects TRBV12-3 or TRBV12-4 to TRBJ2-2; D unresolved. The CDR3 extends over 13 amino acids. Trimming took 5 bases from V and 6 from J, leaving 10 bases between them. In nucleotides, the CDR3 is TGTGCCAGCAGTGTGTTGGCCCCCGGGGAGCTGTTTTTT. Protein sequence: CASSVLAPGELFF.

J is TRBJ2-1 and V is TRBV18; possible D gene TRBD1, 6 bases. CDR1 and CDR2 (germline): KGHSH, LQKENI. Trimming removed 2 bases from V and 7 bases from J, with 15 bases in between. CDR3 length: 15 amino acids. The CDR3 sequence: CASSPRQGIGNEQFF. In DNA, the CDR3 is TGTGCCAGCTCACCAAGGCAGGGGATAGGGAATGAGCAGTTCTTC.

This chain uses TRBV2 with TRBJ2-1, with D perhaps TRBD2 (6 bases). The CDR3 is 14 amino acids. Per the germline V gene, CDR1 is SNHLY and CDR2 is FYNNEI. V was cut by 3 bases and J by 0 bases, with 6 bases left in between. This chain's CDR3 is CASSETSSYNEQFF. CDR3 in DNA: TGTGCCAGCAGTGAGACTAGCTCCTACAATGAGCAGTTCTTC.

As DNA, the CDR3 is TGTGCCAGCAGCCAAGGGACTAGCGACACCGGGGAGCTGTTTTTT. The encoded protein is CASSQGTSDTGELFF. This chain joins TRBV4-2 and TRBJ2-2, with 9 bases matching TRBD2. V was clipped by 1 base and J by 3 bases; unmatched bases: 0. This CDR3 is built from 15 residues. The V gene's germline CDR1 is LGHNA and CDR2 YNFKEQ.